This is a list of T cell receptor beta chains from one sample in a study of T cells after yellow fever vaccination. MiXCR, run by TCRdb on the 5' RACE reads, gives a single entry per CDR3 protein. The table lists approximately 240,000 distinct CDR3 sequences, over 3% of them singletons. The source material was PBMCs, sampled 15 days after the yellow fever booster vaccination. The receptors were gathered from a man between 18 and 35 years old who received the YFV17D yellow fever vaccine. Each CDR3 is given with its conserved first and last residue. The D gene is left open where the match is weak. Clone size is given for some rows only: seen once, a few or many times, or a class if the clone is expanded.

few	.	TRBV20-1	TRBJ2-3	TGCAGTGCTAGGCTCCCCCCGTTTGGTACGCAGTATTTT	CSARLPPFGTQYF
many	.	TRBV20-1	TRBJ1-5	TGCAGTGCTAGAAGACCCCCCGAGAGGCAGCCCCAGCATTTT	CSARRPPERQPQHF
many	.	TRBV14	TRBJ1-2	TGTGCCAGCAGCCCCCTGGGACCGGACTATGGCTACACCTTC	CASSPLGPDYGYTF
many	.	TRBV7-2	TRBJ1-5	TGTGCCAGCAGCTTTGGAAGTAGCAATCAGCCCCAGCATTTT	CASSFGSSNQPQHF
many	TRBD2	TRBV5-1	TRBJ2-1	TGCGCCAGCAGTCCCGATACTAGCGGCGCGCGGAATGAGCAGTTCTTC	CASSPDTSGARNEQFF
many	TRBD2	TRBV5-4	TRBJ2-5	TGTGCCAGCAGCTCCTCCGGACTAGAGCAGACCCAGTACTTC	CASSSSGLEQTQYF
.	.	TRBV12-3/TRBV12-4	TRBJ1-2	TGTGCCAGCAAAGGTAGCAGGGCTCACTATGGCTACACCTTC	CASKGSRAHYGYTF
many	TRBD1	TRBV14	TRBJ1-1	TGTGCCAGCAGCCGAGACCTCGACAGGGTTTATGGTGAAGCTTTCTTT	CASSRDLDRVYGEAFF
many	TRBD1	TRBV29-1	TRBJ2-5	TGCAGCGACCGACAGGGATTGTACCAAGAGACCCAGTACTTC	CSDRQGLYQETQYF
many	.	TRBV20-1	TRBJ1-4	TGCAGTGCTAGAGATCACGGGAGTGAAAAACTGTTTTTT	CSARDHGSEKLFF
many	.	TRBV12-3/TRBV12-4	TRBJ1-1	TGTGCCAGCACCACGACGAACCCCAAAGGAGCTTTCTTT	CASTTTNPKGAFF
many	.	TRBV7-9	TRBJ1-5	TGTGCCAGCAGCTTGGGGGGAGAGCCCCAGCATTTT	CASSLGGEPQHF
many	.	TRBV7-9	TRBJ2-5	TGTGCCAGCAACTTAGGGATATTGGAGACCCAGTACTTC	CASNLGILETQYF
many	TRBD1	TRBV11-2	TRBJ1-5	TGTGCCAGCAGCCAAGGACAGGGGGCAAGGAATCAGCCCCAGCATTTT	CASSQGQGARNQPQHF
.	.	TRBV15	TRBJ2-2	TGTGCCACCAGCAGAGGACTCGGACAGCTCACCGGGGAGCTGTTTTTT	CATSRGLGQLTGELFF
many	TRBD1	TRBV3-1	TRBJ1-1	TGTGCCAGCAGACAGGACTTGGGACAGCAGAACACTGAAGCTTTCTTT	CASRQDLGQQNTEAFF
many	.	TRBV18	TRBJ1-1	TGTGCCAGCTCACCGAACTCCCTGTCCAACGGGGTCACTGAAGCTTTCTTT	CASSPNSLSNGVTEAFF
many	TRBD2	TRBV6-1	TRBJ2-5	TGTGCCAGCAATCTAGCGGGGGGTGAAGAGACCCAGTACTTC	CASNLAGGEETQYF
many	.	TRBV18	TRBJ1-1	TGTGCCAGTTATCAGACAGAGAACACTGAAGCTTTCTTT	CASYQTENTEAFF
many	TRBD2	TRBV12-3/TRBV12-4	TRBJ2-3	TGTGCCAGCAGTGGCCTAGCGGGCACAGATACGCAGTATTTT	CASSGLAGTDTQYF
few	.	TRBV12-2	TRBJ1-1	TGTGCAAGTCGCTTCCCTTTCTTT	CASRFPFF
.	TRBD1	TRBV19	TRBJ1-5	TGTGCCAGTAGTGGAACAGGGGGACTTAATCAGCCCCAGCATTTT	CASSGTGGLNQPQHF
many	TRBD2	TRBV20-1	TRBJ2-4	TGCAGTGCTCGGGGGGGACTAGCGGGAGACATTCAGTACTTC	CSARGGLAGDIQYF
many	TRBD1	TRBV6-5	TRBJ1-2	TGTGCCAGCAGTCGTGGACAGGCCCTCTATGGCTACACCTTC	CASSRGQALYGYTF
many	.	TRBV12-3/TRBV12-4	TRBJ2-3	TGTGCCAGTGGGGGCCGCCCAGATACGCAGTATTTT	CASGGRPDTQYF
many	.	TRBV4-3	TRBJ2-5	TGCGCCAGCAGCCAAGGACGGGGTAGGCGGGAGACCCAGTACTTC	CASSQGRGRRETQYF
many	.	TRBV23-1	TRBJ2-1	TGCGCCAGCAGTCAAGCCGGGGATCGGTCCAGAACTACCTACAATGAGCAGTTCTTC	CASSQAGDRSRTTYNEQFF
many	.	TRBV28	TRBJ1-2	TGTGCCAGCAGTCCACACCCGGACACCACCTATGGCTACACCTTC	CASSPHPDTTYGYTF
many	.	TRBV7-2	TRBJ1-6	TGTGCCAGCAGCTTAGTCGTCACACCCCTCCACTTT	CASSLVVTPLHF
many	.	TRBV14	TRBJ2-1	TGTGCCAGCAGTCAATACAGGCTGAGCTCCTACAATGAGCAGTTCTTC	CASSQYRLSSYNEQFF
many	.	TRBV7-9	TRBJ1-4	TGTGCCAGCAGCCCGTGGGGGTTGAGAGAAAAACTGTTTTTT	CASSPWGLREKLFF
many	TRBD2	TRBV6-2/TRBV6-3	TRBJ2-3	TGTGCCAGCAGTTCTAGCGGGCCAACCGATACGCAGTATTTT	CASSSSGPTDTQYF
many	.	TRBV20-1	TRBJ1-2	TGCAGTGCTCCGGGACGGTTCCAATATGGCTACACCTTC	CSAPGRFQYGYTF
many	.	TRBV7-2	TRBJ2-5	TGTGCCAGCAGCTTAGGCGACCGTGGTGGGGCAGTTTGGTACTTC	CASSLGDRGGAVWYF
many	.	TRBV5-4	TRBJ2-3	TGTGCCAGCAGCATGAAGGGGACGAGTACGCAGTATTTT	CASSMKGTSTQYF
many	.	TRBV12-3/TRBV12-4	TRBJ2-6	TGTGCCAGCATCCGCCCGGGGGAGGCCAACGTCCTGACTTTC	CASIRPGEANVLTF
many	.	TRBV20-1	TRBJ2-7	TGCAGTGCTAGAGATTTATCCCCCCGACGGCAGGGACCCACCTACGAGCAGTACTTC	CSARDLSPRRQGPTYEQYF
many	TRBD1	TRBV4-1	TRBJ2-7	TGCGCCAGCAGCCAGACAGGGTTCTACGAGCAGTACTTC	CASSQTGFYEQYF
many	TRBD2	TRBV20-1	TRBJ2-5	TGCAGTGCTAGAGATCTGGCTAGCGGGGAAGAGACCCAGTACTTC	CSARDLASGEETQYF
many	TRBD1	TRBV30	TRBJ1-1	TGTGCCTGGAGTGTACGGACAGGGTACGCGAACACTGAAGCTTTCTTT	CAWSVRTGYANTEAFF
.	TRBD1	TRBV7-2	TRBJ2-5	TGTGCCAGCAGCCTTCACGGGACAGGGGCAGAGACCCAGTACTTC	CASSLHGTGAETQYF
.	.	TRBV6-5	TRBJ2-5	TGTGCCAGCAGTGGGAATGGGGAGACCCAGTACTTC	CASSGNGETQYF
many	.	TRBV30	TRBJ2-5	TGTGCCTGGAGTGTAGGCCTTCTGGCGTCAGAGACCCAGTACTTC	CAWSVGLLASETQYF
.	.	TRBV12-3/TRBV12-4	TRBJ1-4	TGTGCCAGCAGTTCCGGGCTTACCCATGAAAAACTGTTTTTT	CASSSGLTHEKLFF
many	TRBD2	TRBV20-1	TRBJ2-3	TGCAGTGCTAGATCCCTAGCGGGGGGCACAGATACGCAGTATTTT	CSARSLAGGTDTQYF
many	.	TRBV5-1	TRBJ1-6	TGCGCCAGCAGCCTCGGGATATATAATTCACCCCTCCACTTT	CASSLGIYNSPLHF